The rows below give T cell receptor beta chains drawn from one sample of a study of T cells after yellow fever vaccination. TCRdb itself ran the 5' RACE reads through MiXCR, one entry per CDR3 protein. The sample lists approximately 340,000 distinct CDR3 sequences, about 9.5% occurring once. Material: PBMCs, obtained on the day of the first yellow fever vaccination. Source of these receptors: a man between 18 and 35 years old who received the YFV17D yellow fever vaccine. Each CDR3 is given with its conserved first and last residue. The order of the fields is D gene, clone size, V gene, J gene, CDR3 DNA, CDR3 protein. A D gene is named only where the DNA matches it firmly. Clone size is stated in some rows and not others, as once, few, many or a class when expanded.

-,few,TRBV14,TRBJ2-1,TGTGCCAGCAGCCCTAGTGACAATGAGCAGTTCTTC,CASSPSDNEQFF
-,-,TRBV6-1,TRBJ2-3,TGTGCCAGCAGCCCACGGACCGGCGGCTCTACGCAGTATTTT,CASSPRTGGSTQYF
TRBD2,-,TRBV11-2,TRBJ2-7,TGTGCCAGCAGCTCCTTTAAGGGACTAGCGGGGGTATTCGACGAGCAGTACTTC,CASSSFKGLAGVFDEQYF
TRBD2,many,TRBV4-3,TRBJ2-2,TGCGCCAGCAGCCAAGATGTGGCTAGCGGGGGGGAATACACCGGGGAGCTGTTTTTT,CASSQDVASGGEYTGELFF
-,-,TRBV4-2,TRBJ2-3,TGTGCCAGCAGCGGGAAGACGTCAGCTGGCACAGATACGCAGTATTTT,CASSGKTSAGTDTQYF
-,-,TRBV29-1,TRBJ2-1,TGCAGCGTTGAAAGATTCGGGGATGAGCAGTTCTTC,CSVERFGDEQFF
-,once,TRBV20-1,TRBJ1-5,TGCAGTGCTAGAGACAGGGTGGGTCATCAGCCCCAGCATTTT,CSARDRVGHQPQHF
TRBD1,-,TRBV27,TRBJ2-2,TGTGCCAGCAGTGGGGACAGGGTACCCACCGGGGAGCTGTTTTTT,CASSGDRVPTGELFF
-,many,TRBV27,TRBJ1-1,TGTGCCAGCAGCTTAGGCGGGGGTATGAACACTGAAGCTTTCTTT,CASSLGGGMNTEAFF
-,-,TRBV27,TRBJ1-2,TGTGCCAGCAGCTGGGGTAAGGACTATGGCTACACCTTC,CASSWGKDYGYTF
-,few,TRBV4-1,TRBJ2-7,TGCGCCAGCAGCCCAGGAACGGGGAGCATCTACGAGCAGTACTTC,CASSPGTGSIYEQYF
-,many,TRBV7-8,TRBJ2-3,TGTGCCAGCAGCCAGGACTTCCAAGATACGCAGTATTTT,CASSQDFQDTQYF
-,few,TRBV20-1,TRBJ1-5,TGCAGTGCTAGAACGACGGGGTACCAGCCCCAGCATTTT,CSARTTGYQPQHF
TRBD1,few,TRBV5-1,TRBJ1-2,TGCGCCAGCAGCACACAGGGGTTCGGCTACACCTTC,CASSTQGFGYTF
-,few,TRBV5-1,TRBJ1-2,TGCGCCAGCAGCTACGGACAGCCGAACTATGGCTACACCTTC,CASSYGQPNYGYTF
-,-,TRBV12-3/TRBV12-4,TRBJ1-3,TGTGCCAGCAGTTTTTTTGGGAACTCTGGAAACACCATATATTTT,CASSFFGNSGNTIYF
TRBD1,few,TRBV9,TRBJ2-1,TGTGCCAGCAGCGTCCGGGACAGGGGGTGGGAGGAGCAGTTCTTC,CASSVRDRGWEEQFF
-,many,TRBV20-1,TRBJ2-1,TGCAGTGCTAGAGGGCCGGGCGAGCAGTTCTTC,CSARGPGEQFF
-,-,TRBV7-9,TRBJ2-5,TGTGCCAGCAGCTGGGGAGGGGGATTCCAAGAGACCCAGTACTTC,CASSWGGGFQETQYF
TRBD1,many,TRBV5-1,TRBJ2-5,TGCGCCAGCAGCTTGGTGGGACAGGGCGGGACCCAGTACTTC,CASSLVGQGGTQYF
TRBD1,-,TRBV24-1,TRBJ1-6,TGTGCCACCAGTCACAGGGACAGGGGGCATTCACCCCTCCACTTT,CATSHRDRGHSPLHF
-,-,TRBV15,TRBJ2-7,TGTGCCACCAGCATGTTGGGGCGCGAGTACGAGCAGTACTTC,CATSMLGREYEQYF
TRBD2,many,TRBV11-3,TRBJ2-1,TGTGCCAGCAGCATCGGGACTAGCGGGGGGGCCAATGAGCAGTTCTTC,CASSIGTSGGANEQFF
-,-,TRBV6-1,TRBJ2-6,TGTGCCAGCAGCCCGTTGACGGGCGGTTTCTCTGGGGCCAACGTCCTGACTTTC,CASSPLTGGFSGANVLTF
-,many,TRBV7-2,TRBJ2-7,TGTGCCAGCAGCTTCGACAGGGGAGGGCTATACGAGCAGTACTTC,CASSFDRGGLYEQYF
-,-,TRBV20-1,TRBJ1-5,TGCAGTGCTCAGCCGGGACCCCGTAACAATCAGCCCCAGCATTTT,CSAQPGPRNNQPQHF
TRBD2,-,TRBV20-1,TRBJ2-1,TGCAGTGCTAGCGGCGGGGGGGCCGATGAGCAGTTCTTC,CSASGGGADEQFF
-,few,TRBV7-9,TRBJ1-1,TGTGCCAGCTTGATGGGTCAAAACACTGAAGCTTTCTTT,CASLMGQNTEAFF
TRBD2,-,TRBV4-2,TRBJ2-1,TGTGCCAGCAGCCAAAAGGGGACTAGTTCCACCAATGAGCAGTTCTTC,CASSQKGTSSTNEQFF
-,few,TRBV5-1,TRBJ2-3,TGCGCCAGCAGCCCCGCAACCGAGGCAGATACGCAGTATTTT,CASSPATEADTQYF
-,many,TRBV5-1,TRBJ1-1,TGCGCCAGCAGCTTGGGTAGAACACCGCCCTATACAGAAGCTTTCTTT,CASSLGRTPPYTEAFF
TRBD1,many,TRBV6-1,TRBJ2-2,TGTGCCAGCAGCAACGCCGGGACAGGGCTTTCCGGGGAGCTGTTTTTT,CASSNAGTGLSGELFF
-,few,TRBV25-1,TRBJ1-2,TGTGCCAGCAGTGAAGAACCAGGGCTCTATGGCTACACCTTC,CASSEEPGLYGYTF
TRBD1,few,TRBV3-1,TRBJ2-7,TGTGCCAGCAGCCAGGTACAGGGGCCCTACGAGCAGTACTTC,CASSQVQGPYEQYF
TRBD1,-,TRBV4-1,TRBJ1-5,TGCGCCAGCAGCCCCCGGGCATCTCCAGGGGGTAGCAATCAGCCCCAGCATTTT,CASSPRASPGGSNQPQHF
-,many,TRBV4-3,TRBJ2-7,TGCGCCAGCAGCCAAGATTTGAATCGAGACTACGCCTACGAGCAGTACTTC,CASSQDLNRDYAYEQYF
-,-,TRBV5-4,TRBJ2-7,TGTGCCAGCAGCCCGGCCCACAGGGTGGGAGGTTACGAGCAGTACTTC,CASSPAHRVGGYEQYF
-,once,TRBV25-1,TRBJ1-3,TGTGCCAGCAGTCCCTGGGACGGCTCTGGAAACACCATATATTTT,CASSPWDGSGNTIYF
TRBD1,-,TRBV12-3/TRBV12-4,TRBJ1-2,TGTGCCAGCAGCACAGGGGCGACACTCTATGGCTACACCTTC,CASSTGATLYGYTF
-,-,TRBV5-1,TRBJ1-3,TGCGCCAGCAGCTTTGTCCCGCAATCGGCTGGAAACACCATATATTTT,CASSFVPQSAGNTIYF